The 9 T cell receptor beta chains listed next were all sequenced from one sample in a study of cytomegalovirus exposure and HLA in healthy donors. Generated by immunoSEQ multiplex PCR, the TCRdb table keeps only in-frame clones and is missing some. The sample contains about 190,000 clones, roughly 82% of which appear only once. The sample comprised PBMCs. The receptors were sampled from a man between 18 and 29 years old in good health and CMV-seropositive.

This sequence joins TRBV6-5 and TRBJ2-1, with TRBD2 matching 7 bases. The CDR3 extends over 16 amino acids. Unmatched junction bases numbered 4, after V lost 2 bases and J lost 0 bases. Per germline, CDR1 MNHEY and CDR2 SVGAGI. The CDR3 region is CASSYPPGGSYNEQFF. The CDR3 region has the DNA TGTGCCAGCAGTTACCCGCCGGGAGGCTCCTACAATGAGCAGTTCTTC.

This clone appeared once. The V call is TRBV27, the J call TRBJ2-5, with TRBD2 as a possible D gene (7 bases). The CDR3 is made up of 15 amino acids. From germline, CDR1 is MNHEY and CDR2 SMNVEV (reference sequence). V was shortened by 7 bases and J by 5 bases, with 20 bases between the two germline ends. CDR3 region: CASNSYFGGPETQYF. For the CDR3, the DNA is TGTGCCAGCAACTCTTATTTCGGGGGGCCGGAGACCCAGTACTTC.

Only a few counts were recorded for this clone. The chain links TRBV18 to TRBJ2-2; tentatively, D is TRBD1 (5 bases). Germline V gene sequence: CDR1 KGHSH, CDR2 LQKENI. This CDR3 region has 16 residues. Trimming left V 5 bases short and J 2 bases short, with 15 bases between. The CDR3: CASSNQGQANTGELFF. The CDR3 nucleotides are TGTGCCAGCTCAAACCAGGGTCAGGCCAACACCGGGGAGCTGTTTTTT. Full variable domain (remainder filled in from reference TRBV18 and TRBJ2-2): NAGVMQNPRHLVRRRGQEARLRCSPMKGHSHVYWYRQLPEEGLKFMVYLQKENIIDESGMPKERFSAEFPKEGPSILRIQQVVRGDSAAYFCASSNQGQANTGELFFGEGSRLTVL.

V usage is TRBV10-2 and J usage is TRBJ2-2; D may be TRBD1 (5 bases). Germline assignment: CDR1 WSHSY and CDR2 SAAADI. V lost 8 bases to trimming and J lost 6 bases, with 10 bases between them. The CDR3 has 12 residues. The CDR3 is CASATGPGELFF. CDR3 nucleotides: TGCGCCAGCGCCACAGGACCCGGGGAGCTGTTTTTT.

The chain carries TRBV5-1 and TRBJ1-1; no definite D call. Trimming pared 0 bases from V and 5 bases from J, leaving 17 bases between. This CDR3 has 16 residues. Germline V gives CDR1 SGHRS, CDR2 YFSETQ. The CDR3 protein is CASSLEGSRRLTEAFF. CDR3 DNA: TGCGCCAGCAGCTTGGAAGGGAGCAGGAGGTTAACTGAAGCTTTCTTT.

The rearrangement joins TRBV6-5 to TRBJ1-1; D unclear. The germline gives CDR1 MNHEY, CDR2 SVGAGI. The CDR3 is made up of 11 amino acids. Trimming cost V 11 bases and J 5 bases, with 12 bases left between them. The CDR3 DNA sequence: TGTGCCGCCCGAGAGGGTACTGAAGCTTTCTTT. Its protein product is CAAREGTEAFF.

The CDR3 DNA is TGTGCCAGCAGCTTCTCCAAGGAGCGGCAGCAGTTCTTC. Amino acid sequence: CASSFSKERQQFF. The V gene is TRBV7-3, the J gene TRBJ2-1, with D perhaps matching TRBD2 (5 bases). Germline V gene sequence: CDR1 SGHTA, CDR2 FQGTGA. The V end was cut by 3 bases, the J end by 11 bases, with 14 bases between. The CDR3 length is 13 residues.

The chain joins TRBV5-1 to TRBJ2-1; a possible D gene is TRBD2 (6 bases). Germline V lookup: CDR1 SGHRS, CDR2 YFSETQ. The CDR3 is 15 amino acids. Trimming removed 0 bases at V and 8 bases at J, with 15 bases between. The CDR3 coding sequence is TGCGCCAGCAGCTTGGGGGCTGGAGGGCCAGATGAGCAGTTCTTC. It is translated as CASSLGAGGPDEQFF.

The chain has TRBV5-1 and TRBJ2-7, with D tentatively TRBD2 (6 bases). The CDR3 is 14 amino acids. V lost 1 base, J lost 5 bases, and 13 bases lay in between. CDR1 is SGHRS and CDR2 is YFSETQ in the germline V gene. The CDR3 DNA is TGCGCCAGCAGCTTGACGGGAGTTGGTAACGAGCAGTACTTC. It translates to CASSLTGVGNEQYF.